This T cell receptor (beta chain) comes out of a study of shared clonotypes between healthy human individuals (dated by TCRdb to 2019 to 2021). Context from the whole study: A couple of women and three men aged 18 to 49 years were included in the cohort. Blood TCR repertoires of five healthy adults were deeply sequenced to estimate repertoire size and the extent of clonotype sharing between individuals. Between about 0.85 and 9.5 billion PBMCs per donor were obtained by leukapheresis. For each donor, CD4 naive and CD4 memory were each run on three plates, CD8 naive on two plates, and CD8 memory on one plate. To increase sequencing depth and limit assay-specific biases, TCR repertoire library preparation and sequencing were carried out by different laboratories using diverse techniques. The paper's findings and limits, for the study overall: Compared with non-shared clonotypes, the clonotypes found in all four sorted-subset donors had higher generation probabilities. Estimated clonotype richness was generally larger for naive than for memory subsets. Sampling was restricted to blood, and TCR repertoires in tissue are likely to differ from TCR repertoires in blood. Across a few donors, approximately 4.6% of naive CD4, around 3.3% of naive CD8, 2.3% of memory CD4, and 0.4% of memory CD8 clonotypes were shared. Because the study included only a small number of donors, the genetic and exposure-history diversity represented was limited. Pairwise subsampling indicated that sequencing depth was expected to affect the degree of clonotype sharing among donors. Rarefaction of sorted-subset datasets indicated incomplete sequencing despite the large sequencing depth.

V is pared back by 5 bases and J by 2 bases, with 11 bases lying between the germline termini. The germline V gene sets CDR1 to SGHNT and CDR2 to YENEEA. The CDR3 sequence holds 14 residues, the cysteine and phenylalanine included. Solely the CDR3 DNA is kept, with 42 bases framed from the first base. Details on this clone: The target of this receptor is not known. One base away there is no much larger clone; base qualities are not given.

The donors were healthy, HIV-negative adults with no recently reported acute infections or vaccinations. Only Caucasian adults living in Nashville, Tennessee, USA were represented among the donors. CD4+ T cells were enriched by magnetic negative selection; naive cells were then positively selected on CD45RA, and the negative fraction formed the memory subset. After blood collection by leukapheresis, PBMCs were isolated using Ficoll-Histopaque density gradient centrifugation and then cryopreserved in the vapor phase of liquid nitrogen. Analytical flow cytometry was used to check the purity and quantity of each magnetically sorted T cell population. Genomic DNA was isolated from every sorted fraction and measured by UV absorbance on a Nanodrop 2000c. Using the deep immunoSEQ assay, TCR CDR3 regions were amplified from genomic DNA by multiplex PCR. For each cell subset, the extracted genomic DNA was distributed evenly across all wells of several immunoSEQ 96-well plates, and each plate served as one replicate. For sorted subsets, each replicate PCR was loaded with about 0.2 ug genomic DNA, equivalent to 25,000 to 30,000 T cell genomes. The purified libraries were quantified using a Qubit 3.0 fluorometer, sized with a Bioanalyzer 2100, and then quantified again using the KAPA Library Quantification kit. Every immunoSEQ 96-well plate was sequenced on a dedicated single-read 150-cycle Illumina NextSeq 550 flow cell. Per the source publication's procedure: The immunoSEQ output contained only junctional sequences without quality scores, so filtering could not match that applied to full-length reads. Sequences were annotated with PyIR, a Python wrapper for IgBLAST v1.9, and V/J genes and CDR3 were assigned using IMGT germline references. Reads were removed for weak V/J assignments (E-value above 1e-6), missing CDR3, stop codons, out-of-frame junctions, or ambiguous translated residues. V3J clonotypes were defined by identical inferred V gene, J gene, and CDR3 amino acid sequence. The percentage overlap between two repertoires was calculated by dividing the number of shared unique clonotypes by the size of the smaller repertoire. Three approaches were used to assess repertoire richness: RTK rarefaction, the Chao1 estimator, and Recon v2.1 estimates of unobserved clonotypes. Generation probabilities were computed with OLGA for all TCRbeta clonotypes obtained by the gDNA method from several donors. Sourced from immuneACCESS, this table was stored by TCRdb with only in-frame sequences that have V and J called. A share of the clones is absent; for the studies checked, an unresolved V gene accounts for under half, and the remainder has no known explanation. The V and J calls and the clone size are those of that table, but D and trimming were determined from the DNA. The sample contains some 580,000 clones, 97% of them found a single time. The leading ten clones occupy about 0.06% of the sample.

The specimen was naive CD4+ T cells sorted from blood. Per the publication, the cell subset or site label means: CD45RA+ positively selected. The chain is assembled from TRBV11-3 and TRBJ2-3; a tentative D match to TRBD1 spans 5 bases. This TCR was sampled from a woman in her 30s in good health. In nucleotide form, the sequence is TGTGCCAGCAGCCCGACAGACCACACAGATACGCAGTATTTT. Its product reads: CASSPTDHTDTQYF.